This T cell receptor (beta chain) came from a study of blood T cells in healthy people across ages. Turning to the study itself: Using template switching, researchers captured about one barcoded beta molecule for each two T cells.

With 0 bases removed from V and 3 bases from J, the gap between germline ends came to 10 bases. Germline lookup yields CDR1 SGHRS and CDR2 YFSETQ. The CDR3 totals 16 residues. Alongside a J-beta primer mix, a sample-barcoded 5' primer served in a second PCR lasting 7 to 11 cycles. TCRdb reanalysed the 5' RACE reads using MiXCR and keeps one entry per CDR3 protein. The sample holds 650,000 to 800,000 distinct CDR3 sequences; 44% are singletons and the top ten take about 21%. Peripheral blood, about 10 milliliters per donor, was collected. A few counts support this clonotype. Sequencing was performed on blood. The chain has TRBV5-1 and TRBJ2-6; D is ambiguous. The receptor was derived from a man between 60 and 70 years old in good health. CDR3 DNA sequence: TGCGCCAGCAGCTTGGGGGGTATTAATGGGGCCAACGTCCTGACTTTC. It encodes CASSLGGINGANVLTF.